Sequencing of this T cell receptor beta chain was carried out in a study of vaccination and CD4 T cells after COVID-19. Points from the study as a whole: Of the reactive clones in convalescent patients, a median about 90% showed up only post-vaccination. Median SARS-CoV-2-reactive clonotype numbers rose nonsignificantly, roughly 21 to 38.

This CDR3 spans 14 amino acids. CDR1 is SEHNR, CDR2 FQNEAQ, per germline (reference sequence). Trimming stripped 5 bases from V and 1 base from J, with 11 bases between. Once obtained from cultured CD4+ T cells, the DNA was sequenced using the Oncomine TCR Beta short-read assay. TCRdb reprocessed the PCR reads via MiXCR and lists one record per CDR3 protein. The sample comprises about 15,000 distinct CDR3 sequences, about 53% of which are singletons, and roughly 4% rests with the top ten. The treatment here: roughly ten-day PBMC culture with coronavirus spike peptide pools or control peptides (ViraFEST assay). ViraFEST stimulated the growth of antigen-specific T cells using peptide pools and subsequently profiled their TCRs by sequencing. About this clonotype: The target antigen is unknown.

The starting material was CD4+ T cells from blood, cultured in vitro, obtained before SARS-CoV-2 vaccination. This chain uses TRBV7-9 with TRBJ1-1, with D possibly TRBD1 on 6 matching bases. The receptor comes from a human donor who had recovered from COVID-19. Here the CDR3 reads CASSTEQGNTEAFF. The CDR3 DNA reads TGTGCCAGCAGCACTGAACAGGGGAACACTGAAGCTTTCTTT.